The table lists the clone carrying this TCR beta chain with a count of one. This sample was included in a study of blood T cell repertoires in COVID-19. Turning to the study itself: The United States, Italy and Spain were the sources of the acute and convalescent COVID-19 samples. PBMCs, B-cell-depleted T cells, or T cells provided the cDNA or gDNA that made up the material.

In the source study's methods: Counts of nucleated cells, estimated from reference gene primer amplification, were obtained. The protocol was immunoSEQ multiplex PCR, while the TCRdb copy is restricted to in-frame clones and leaves out a portion. That table supplies the V and J calls and clone size; D and trimming were determined from the DNA. The sample carries under 300,000 clones, around 90% recorded once. V lost 6 bases, J lost 8 bases, and 5 bases stayed unmatched. The CDR3 has 15 amino acids. CDR1 SNHLY and CDR2 FYNNEI come from the germline V gene. This TCR was sampled from a woman between 25 and 40 years old with acute or convalescent COVID-19. Specimen: peripheral blood. The V call is TRBV2, the J call TRBJ2-1; 15 bases are shared with TRBD2. Here the CDR3 DNA reads TGTGCCAGCAGGGAGGGGACTAGCGGGAGGTATGAGCAGTTCTTC. As protein: CASREGTSGRYEQFF.